The 21 T cell receptor beta chains listed next were all sequenced from one sample in a study of OX40 agonist ivuxolimab in advanced cancers. Method: immunoSEQ multiplex PCR; TCRdb's copy keeps in-frame clones and lacks some. Among under 70,000 clones listed, approximately 92% were seen once. The sample was CD4+ or CD8+ T cells sorted from blood, taken in a trial of the OX40 agonist ivuxolimab. The origin of the receptors is an adult with an advanced solid tumor such as melanoma, head and neck, liver or kidney cancer.

This sequence joins TRBV30 and TRBJ1-4; the D gene is possibly TRBD1 (6 bases). The CDR3 totals 15 residues. CDR1 GTSNPN and CDR2 SVGIG come from the germline V gene (reference sequence). Trimming cost V 0 bases and J 7 bases, with 15 bases left between them. Here the CDR3 reads CAWSVPTGRGEKLFF. The CDR3, as DNA: TGTGCCTGGAGTGTACCCACAGGGCGGGGTGAAAAACTGTTTTTT.

This chain joins TRBV18 and TRBJ1-1; D gene ambiguous. Trimming cost V 3 bases and J 9 bases, with 8 bases left between them. CDR1 and CDR2 from the germline V gene are KGHSH and LQKENI. The CDR3 is 11 amino acids. The CDR3 DNA reads TGTGCCAGCTCACCTGGGGAGCAAGCTTTCTTT. It codes for CASSPGEQAFF. Drawing the rest from reference TRBV18 and TRBJ1-1, the complete variable domain is NAGVMQNPRHLVRRRGQEARLRCSPMKGHSHVYWYRQLPEEGLKFMVYLQKENIIDESGMPKERFSAEFPKEGPSILRIQQVVRGDSAAYFCASSPGEQAFFGQGTRLTVV.

This sequence joins TRBV12-5 and TRBJ2-1; D gene unclear. Germline CDR1 is LGHNT and CDR2 is FRNRAP. This CDR3 contains 15 residues. V gave up 1 base and J gave up 6 bases, with 13 bases separating them. The DNA of the CDR3 is TGTGCTAGTGGTTTGGGGGCCCTACAAGGCAATGAGCAGTTCTTC. Translation gives CASGLGALQGNEQFF.

This clone was observed a single time. The J gene is TRBJ1-1, the V gene TRBV6-6, with D unclear. The germline CDR1 and CDR2 sequences are MNHNY and SVGAGI (reference sequence). Trimming pared 7 bases from V and 2 bases from J, leaving 11 bases between. The CDR3 runs to 13 residues. CDR3 bases: TGTGCCAGCAACCAACTTTCCAACACTGAAGCTTTCTTT. Its translation is CASNQLSNTEAFF.

The chain links TRBV19 to TRBJ2-5; 9 positions agree with TRBD2. The CDR3 length is 18 residues. V was pared by 3 bases and J by 0 bases, with 11 bases of the junction left unmatched. CDR1 and CDR2 (germline): LNHDA, SQIVND (reference sequence). CDR3 bases: TGTGCCAGTAGTATTAACGGCCCGACTAGCGGACACCAAGAGACCCAGTACTTC. It codes for CASSINGPTSGHQETQYF.

V is TRBV5-1 and J is TRBJ1-1, with TRBD1 as a possible D gene (6 bases). Trimming left V 2 bases short and J 4 bases short, with 9 bases between. The CDR3 covers 13 residues. Germline V gene data show CDR1 as SGHRS and CDR2 as YFSETQ. The chain's CDR3 is CASSFEGGTEAFF. The CDR3 DNA reads TGCGCCAGCAGCTTCGAGGGGGGCACTGAAGCTTTCTTT. Combining the CDR3 with reference TRBV5-1 and TRBJ1-1 gives the whole variable domain KAGVTQTPRYLIKTRGQQVTLSCSPISGHRSVSWYQQTPGQGLQFLFEYFSETQRNKGNFPGRFSGRQFSNSRSEMNVSTLELGDSALYLCASSFEGGTEAFFGQGTRLTVV.

The chain recombines TRBV7-3 with TRBJ1-6; 7 nucleotides align to TRBD1. This CDR3 is 15 amino acids long. Germline CDR1 and CDR2: SGHTA and FQGTGA. The J segment lost 9 bases and the V segment lost 3 bases, leaving 8 bases of the junction unmatched. CDR3 in DNA: TGTGCCAGCAGCTTCCGACAGGGAGGGCTTTCACCCCTCCACTTT. It yields the protein CASSFRQGGLSPLHF.

This chain joins TRBV19 and TRBJ1-4; possible D gene TRBD1, 5 bases. Trimming pared 7 bases from V and 0 bases from J, leaving 9 bases between. The CDR3 loop spans 14 amino acids. Germline V lookup: CDR1 LNHDA, CDR2 SQIVND (reference sequence). CDR3 region: CASTQGTTNEKLFF. The CDR3 coding sequence is TGTGCCAGTACCCAGGGAACAACTAATGAAAAACTGTTTTTT.

The chain recombines TRBV5-1 with TRBJ2-7; 7 positions match TRBD1. V lost 0 bases to trimming and J lost 8 bases; unmatched junction nucleotides: 26. The CDR3 totals 20 residues. Germline CDR1 SGHRS, CDR2 YFSETQ. CDR3 sequence: CASSLAVKGASTGRMNKQYF. The CDR3 DNA reads as TGCGCCAGCAGCTTGGCAGTTAAGGGGGCCAGCACAGGAAGAATGAACAAGCAGTACTTC.

The rearrangement uses TRBV5-1 and TRBJ2-5; the D gene is possibly TRBD1 (6 bases). The germline CDR1 and CDR2 sequences are SGHRS and YFSETQ. V lost 1 base, J lost 5 bases, and 9 bases lay in between. This CDR3 is built from 13 residues. The CDR3 DNA sequence: TGCGCCAGCAGCTTGCCAGGGGTGGAGACCCAGTACTTC. The encoded protein is CASSLPGVETQYF.

The chain combines TRBV7-3 with TRBJ2-7; D is uncertain. Trimming removed 2 bases at V and 2 bases at J, with 7 bases between. This CDR3 has 13 residues. CDR1 is SGHTA, CDR2 FQGTGA, per germline. The CDR3 DNA reads as TGTGCCAGCAGCTTATCTAGACCCTACGAGCAGTACTTC. Protein product: CASSLSRPYEQYF.

This clone appeared once. The chain uses TRBV10-3 and TRBJ1-2; D not resolved. The CDR3 has 13 amino acids. Per germline, CDR1 ENHRY and CDR2 SYGVKD. Trimming removed 6 bases from V and 6 bases from J, with 14 bases in between. The CDR3 reads CAIRPDSVDGYTF. CDR3 DNA sequence: TGTGCCATCAGACCCGACTCGGTAGATGGCTACACCTTC.

This CDR3 is CASSQDRGTAPNEQFF. Here the CDR3 DNA reads TGCGCCAGCAGCCAAGATCGAGGGACCGCGCCCAATGAGCAGTTCTTC. The gene calls are TRBV4-1 and TRBJ2-1; either TRBD1 or TRBD2 may supply D (5 bases each). The CDR3 totals 16 residues. Per germline, CDR1 MGHRA and CDR2 YSYEKL. Trimming left V 0 bases short and J 6 bases short, with 15 bases between.

The V and J genes are TRBV27 and TRBJ2-5, with 12 bases identical to TRBD1. V gave up 6 bases and J gave up 5 bases; unmatched junction bases: 7. The CDR3 extends over 15 amino acids. Per the germline V gene, CDR1 is MNHEY and CDR2 is SMNVEV (reference sequence). CDR3 nucleotides: TGTGCCAGCAGCAAAGCGGGACAGGGGGCTGAGACCCAGTACTTC. Translating gives CASSKAGQGAETQYF.

J is TRBJ2-7 and V is TRBV30, with D uncertain. The CDR3 loop spans 13 amino acids. V lost 2 bases, J lost 2 bases, and 10 bases lay in between. Germline loops: CDR1 GTSNPN, CDR2 SVGIG (reference sequence). The CDR3 nucleotides are TGTGCCTGGAGTAATATGGGGACCTACGAGCAGTACTTC. Amino acid sequence: CAWSNMGTYEQYF.

The J gene is TRBJ1-2, the V gene TRBV5-4; D not resolved. CDR1 and CDR2 from the germline V gene are SGHNT and YYREEE (reference sequence). The ends were cut back, 0 bases at V and 7 bases at J, with 13 bases in the middle. CDR3 length: 14 amino acids. The CDR3 region is CASSLAASPAGYTF. DNA of the CDR3: TGTGCCAGCAGCTTGGCCGCAAGTCCGGCTGGCTACACCTTC. Drawing the rest from reference TRBV5-4 and TRBJ1-2, the complete variable domain is ETGVTQSPTHLIKTRGQQVTLRCSSQSGHNTVSWYQQALGQGPQFIFQYYREEENGRGNFPPRFSGLQFPNYSSELNVNALELDDSALYLCASSLAASPAGYTFGSGTRLTVV.

The chain employs TRBV10-1 and TRBJ1-1; D perhaps matches TRBD1 (5 bases). The CDR3 extends over 13 amino acids. The germline gives CDR1 WNHNN, CDR2 SYGVQD (reference sequence). Trimming stripped 6 bases from V and 4 bases from J, with 12 bases between. CDR3 sequence reads: CASSGTARTEAFF. The CDR3 nucleotides read TGCGCCAGCAGCGGGACGGCTCGCACTGAAGCTTTCTTT.

In its sample, this clone was seen a few times. The V gene is TRBV6-1, the J gene TRBJ1-5; D gene uncertain. V dropped 8 bases and J dropped 0 bases, with 11 bases sitting between them. CDR3 length: 14 residues. Germline V gene sequence: CDR1 MNHNS, CDR2 SASEGT. Here the CDR3 DNA reads TGTGCCAGCGCACTGACTTATAGCAATCAGCCCCAGCATTTT. Translation gives CASALTYSNQPQHF.

V gene TRBV7-6 combines with J gene TRBJ2-5; possibly TRBD2 for D (7 bases). The V gene lost 1 base and the J gene lost 2 bases, with 14 bases spanning the gap. Germline CDR1 reads SGHVS; CDR2 reads FNYEAQ. The CDR3 length is 16 residues. CDR3: CASSLGAGARQETQYF. The CDR3 DNA reads as TGTGCCAGCAGCTTAGGTGCGGGGGCACGGCAAGAGACCCAGTACTTC.

The V gene is TRBV29-1, the J gene TRBJ1-1, with 11 bases aligning to TRBD1. The CDR3 has 13 residues. V gave up 7 bases and J gave up 5 bases; unmatched junction bases: 6. Germline CDR1 is SQVTM and CDR2 is ANQGSEA. The CDR3 nucleotides read TGCAGCGCAAGGACAGGGGGCCGAACTGAAGCTTTCTTT. The encoded protein is CSARTGGRTEAFF.

This chain uses TRBV7-9 with TRBJ2-2; 11 nucleotides match TRBD2. V gave up 5 bases and J gave up 0 bases; unmatched junction bases: 5. Looked up from germline, CDR1 is SEHNR and CDR2 is FQNEAQ (reference sequence). This CDR3 has 17 amino acids. CDR3 sequence: CASSPLLAGANTGELFF. The CDR3, as DNA: TGTGCCAGCAGCCCGTTACTAGCGGGGGCGAACACCGGGGAGCTGTTTTTT.